This paragraph covers one T cell receptor beta chain sequence. The V gene end was trimmed by 6 bases and the J gene end by 2 bases; junction bases not matched to a gene: 10. The CDR3 is 16 amino acids. Germline lookup yields CDR1 ENHRY and CDR2 SYGVKD. Some clones are missing from TCRdb's copy, which holds only in-frame ones; the method was immunoSEQ multiplex PCR. Of about 120,000 clones listed, approximately 93% are singletons. The sample belongs to a study of T cell changes during pregnancy in multiple sclerosis. The clonotype was recovered from a female donor with multiple sclerosis, enrolled in a pregnancy study. Here the sequenced sample was peripheral blood, taken before pregnancy. The chain has TRBV10-3 and TRBJ2-5; 9 bases agree with TRBD1. The CDR3 sequence: CAIRGQGAGLQETQYF. The CDR3 DNA follows: TGTGCCATCAGGGGACAGGGTGCGGGATTACAAGAGACCCAGTACTTC.